This T cell receptor (beta chain) was found in a study of T cell responses to AZD1222 COVID-19 vaccine. Findings and limits, study-wide: Females outnumbered males among donors, who were mostly white British; clonal diversity was possibly underestimated. Spike-wide vaccine-associated CD4 TCRs dominated at 160-218 and 743-854.

Produced via immunoSEQ multiplex PCR; TCRdb's table is partial and in-frame only. Counted here are around 140,000 clones, 85% occurring once; the ten biggest clones make up less than 9.5%. Germline V gene data show CDR1 as SEHNR and CDR2 as FQNEAQ (reference sequence). Trimming took 5 bases from V and 2 from J; bases not matched to a gene: 8. This CDR3 is built from 16 residues. About this clone itself: Its antigen is undetermined.

The chain recombines TRBV7-9 with TRBJ2-7, with 11 bases matching TRBD2. The starting material was peripheral blood, obtained 28 days after the second dose of the MenACWY control vaccine. The receptor was derived from an adult who received the MenACWY meningococcal vaccine as a control. Written as DNA, the CDR3 is TGTGCCAGCAGCCGCAATAGCGGGAGGGAGACCTACGAGCAGTACTTC. It encodes CASSRNSGRETYEQYF.